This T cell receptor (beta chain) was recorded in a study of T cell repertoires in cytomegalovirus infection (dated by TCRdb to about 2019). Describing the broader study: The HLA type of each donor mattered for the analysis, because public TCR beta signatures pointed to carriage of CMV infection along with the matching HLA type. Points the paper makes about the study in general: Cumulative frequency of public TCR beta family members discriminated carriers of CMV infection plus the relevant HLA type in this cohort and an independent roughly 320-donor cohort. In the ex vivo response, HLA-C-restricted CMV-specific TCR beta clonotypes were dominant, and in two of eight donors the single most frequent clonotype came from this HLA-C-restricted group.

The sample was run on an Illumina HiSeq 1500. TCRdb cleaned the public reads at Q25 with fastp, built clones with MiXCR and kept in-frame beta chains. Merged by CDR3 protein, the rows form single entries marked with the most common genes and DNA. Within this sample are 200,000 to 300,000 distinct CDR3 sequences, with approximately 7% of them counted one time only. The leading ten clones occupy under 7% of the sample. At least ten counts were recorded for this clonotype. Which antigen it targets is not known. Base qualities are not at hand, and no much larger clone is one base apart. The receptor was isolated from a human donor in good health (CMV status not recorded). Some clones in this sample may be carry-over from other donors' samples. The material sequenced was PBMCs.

CDR3 region: CASSAREGDPLHF. The DNA sequence is as follows: TGTGCCAGCAGCGCCAGGGAGGGTGACCCCCTCCACTTT. In this chain, TRBV7-9 is recombined with TRBJ1-6; D gene: possibly TRBD1, on 5 matching bases. The germline V gene encodes CDR1 SEHNR and CDR2 FQNEAQ (reference sequence). There are 13 amino acids in the CDR3, from cysteine to phenylalanine inclusive. Only CDR3 DNA is held: 39 bases, read in frame from base 1. Deletion took 5 bases off V and 13 bases off J, with a span of 15 bases between the germline ends.